Presented here are 8 T cell receptor beta chains from one specimen sequenced in a study of blood T cell repertoires in COVID-19. Only in-frame clones appear in the TCRdb table, and some are missing; sequencing was by immunoSEQ multiplex PCR. The sample shows tens of thousands of clones, 80% to 85% of them seen only once. The sample comprised peripheral blood. These receptors were taken from an elderly man with active or convalescent COVID-19.

The chain recombines TRBV12-5 with TRBJ1-5; 10 bases are shared with TRBD1. CDR1 and CDR2 (germline): LGHNT, FRNRAP. The CDR3 totals 16 residues. The V segment lost 0 bases and the J segment 5 bases; nucleotides outside the gene matches: 4. In DNA form, the CDR3 reads TGTGCTAGTGGTTTGGTAACGGGGACAGGGGATCAGCCCCAGCATTTT. Its translation: CASGLVTGTGDQPQHF.

The chain employs TRBV6-5 and TRBJ1-1, with D uncertain. CDR1 is MNHEY and CDR2 is SVGAGI in the germline V gene. The CDR3 loop spans 13 amino acids. Trimming cost V 11 bases and J 0 bases, with 13 bases left between them. CDR3 sequence reads: CAATPSLNTEAFF. The CDR3 DNA sequence: TGTGCCGCGACACCTTCCTTGAACACTGAAGCTTTCTTT.

This sequence joins TRBV28 and TRBJ1-5; maybe TRBD1 (6 bases). The CDR3 sequence is 15 residues long. CDR1 and CDR2 from the germline V gene are MDHEN and SYDVKM. V dropped 5 bases and J dropped 0 bases, with 11 bases sitting between them. DNA of the CDR3: TGTGCCAGCAGTCAGGGGCGATATAGCAATCAGCCCCAGCATTTT. The encoded protein is CASSQGRYSNQPQHF.

This chain links TRBV4-3 with TRBJ1-1; D not resolved. From germline, CDR1 is LGHNA and CDR2 YSLEER. The CDR3 is 12 residues long. V was pared by 1 base and J by 7 bases, with 7 bases between. The CDR3 DNA sequence: TGCGCCAGCAGCCAAGGCGGCGGTGAAGCTTTCTTT. Translation gives CASSQGGGEAFF.

This clone appeared a single time. The chain couples TRBV18 to TRBJ2-5, with D tentatively TRBD1 (6 bases). This CDR3 is 15 amino acids long. Germline assignment: CDR1 KGHSH and CDR2 LQKENI. V dropped 6 bases and J dropped 4 bases, with 18 bases sitting between them. CDR3 sequence (DNA): TGTGCCAGCTCCCCCCGATCGACAGGAGGAGAGACCCAGTACTTC. This codes for CASSPRSTGGETQYF. The full variable domain, its missing parts supplied by reference TRBV18 and TRBJ2-5, is NAGVMQNPRHLVRRRGQEARLRCSPMKGHSHVYWYRQLPEEGLKFMVYLQKENIIDESGMPKERFSAEFPKEGPSILRIQQVVRGDSAAYFCASSPRSTGGETQYFGPGTRLLVL.

V gene TRBV5-6 combines with J gene TRBJ1-1, with TRBD1 identical over 11 bases. There are 16 residues in the CDR3. J gave up 4 bases and V 0 bases, and 5 bases lay outside the gene matches. Per germline, CDR1 SGHDT and CDR2 YYEEEE. The CDR3 region has the DNA TGTGCCAGCAGCTTGGGGGACAGGGGGTCGGGCACTGAAGCTTTCTTT. Its protein is CASSLGDRGSGTEAFF.

The chain recombines TRBV7-8 with TRBJ1-1, with 9 bases fitting TRBD1. V shed 2 bases and J 1 base; nucleotides not matched to a gene: 2. The germline V gene encodes CDR1 SGHVS and CDR2 FQNEAQ. The CDR3 runs 15 residues. CDR3: CASSLIQGANTEAFF. CDR3 in DNA: TGTGCCAGCAGCTTAATACAGGGGGCGAACACTGAAGCTTTCTTT.

This chain uses TRBV27 with TRBJ1-1; weak D call: TRBD1 (6 bases). The CDR3 runs 14 residues. With 6 bases removed from V and 4 bases from J, the gap between germline ends came to 15 bases. Germline V gene lookup returns CDR1 MNHEY and CDR2 SMNVEV (reference sequence). The CDR3 spells CASSPRQVSTEAFF. CDR3 nucleotide sequence: TGTGCCAGCAGCCCTCGACAGGTTAGCACTGAAGCTTTCTTT.